The 6 T cell receptor beta chains presented below share a single source sample, sequenced in a study of T cells in tumors after PD-1 blockade. Repertoires were generated with immunoSEQ multiplex PCR, while TCRdb's copy carries only in-frame clones and drops some. The profile shows 32,000 or so clones, around four fifths of them singletons. The sample here was PBMCs, taken before anti-PD-1 treatment. These TCRs come from a human donor with basal cell carcinoma.

The rearrangement joins TRBV4-3 to TRBJ2-1, with 7 bases aligning to TRBD2. The length of the CDR3 is 16 residues. Germline-derived CDR1 and CDR2 are LGHNA and YSLEER. V lost 0 bases and J lost 15; bases outside the gene matches: 17. The CDR3 protein is CASSQDTSRAGSARFF. Here the CDR3 DNA reads TGCGCCAGCAGCCAAGATACCTCAAGAGCGGGATCCGCCCGGTTCTTC.

The chain has TRBV6-2 or TRBV6-3 and TRBJ2-6; the D call may be TRBD1 or TRBD2 (6 bases each). CDR3 length equals 15 residues. Trimming took off 0 bases at V and 4 bases at J, with 7 bases between the two ends. Germline V gene sequence: CDR1 MNHEY, CDR2 SVGEGT. In DNA, the CDR3 is TGTGCCAGCAGTTACTCGGGGGGCGGGGCCAACGTCCTGACTTTC. Translating gives CASSYSGGGANVLTF.

The chain employs TRBV9 and TRBJ1-6, with a possible D match to TRBD1 (5 bases). V was shortened by 3 bases and J by 4 bases, with 11 bases between the two germline ends. Germline V gives CDR1 SGDLS, CDR2 YYNGEE. The CDR3 consists of 15 residues. The CDR3 region has the DNA TGTGCCAGCAGCGCGAGCGACAGTTATAATTCACCCCTCCACTTT. Translation: CASSASDSYNSPLHF.

The chain employs TRBV6-6 and TRBJ1-1, with 7 positions matching TRBD1. Germline CDR1 and CDR2: MNHNY and SVGAGI (reference sequence). The length of the CDR3 is 15 residues. Trimming removed 6 bases from V and 2 bases from J; junction bases left unmatched: 9. The CDR3 loop is CASRPRTGLNTEAFF. CDR3 coding DNA: TGTGCCAGCAGACCCCGGACAGGTCTAAACACTGAAGCTTTCTTT.

The J gene is TRBJ2-3, the V gene TRBV7-2, with D perhaps matching TRBD2 (5 bases). Germline V gene sequence: CDR1 SGHTA, CDR2 FQGNSA. The germline V and J ends were trimmed by 5 bases and 2 bases, with 20 bases remaining between them. The CDR3 runs to 17 residues. CDR3 coding DNA: TGTGCCAGCAGCCCCCCTGGTTTGCGGGCTGCCACAGATACGCAGTATTTT. Protein: CASSPPGLRAATDTQYF.

The chain couples TRBV7-3 to TRBJ2-2; 7 positions agree with TRBD1. Germline V lookup: CDR1 SGHTA, CDR2 FQGTGA. With 6 bases clipped from V and 3 bases from J, the junction kept 7 bases outside the gene matches. The CDR3 totals 15 residues. The CDR3, as DNA: TGTGCCAGCAGTCCCGGGACAGCCTACACCGGGGAGCTGTTTTTT. Translating gives CASSPGTAYTGELFF.